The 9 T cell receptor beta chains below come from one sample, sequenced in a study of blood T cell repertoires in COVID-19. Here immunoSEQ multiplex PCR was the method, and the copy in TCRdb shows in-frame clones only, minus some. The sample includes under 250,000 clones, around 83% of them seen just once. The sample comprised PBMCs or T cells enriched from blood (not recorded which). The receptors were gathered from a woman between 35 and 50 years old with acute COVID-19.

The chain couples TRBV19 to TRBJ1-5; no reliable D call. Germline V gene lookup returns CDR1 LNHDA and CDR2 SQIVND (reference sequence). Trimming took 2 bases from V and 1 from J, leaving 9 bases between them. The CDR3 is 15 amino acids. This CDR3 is CASSINTGSNQPQHF. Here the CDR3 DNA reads TGTGCCAGTAGTATAAATACGGGAAGCAATCAGCCCCAGCATTTT.

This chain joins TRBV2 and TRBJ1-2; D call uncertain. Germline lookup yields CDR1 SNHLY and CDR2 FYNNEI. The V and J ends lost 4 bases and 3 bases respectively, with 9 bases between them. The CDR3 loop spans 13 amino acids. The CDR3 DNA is TGTGCCAGCAGTGTCGTCTCGGACTATGGCTACACCTTC. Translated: CASSVVSDYGYTF. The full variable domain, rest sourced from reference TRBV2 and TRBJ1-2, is EPEVTQTPSHQVTQMGQEVILRCVPISNHLYFYWYRQILGQKVEFLVSFYNNEISEKSEIFDDQFSVERPDGSNFTLKIRSTKLEDSAMYFCASSVVSDYGYTFGSGTRLTVV.

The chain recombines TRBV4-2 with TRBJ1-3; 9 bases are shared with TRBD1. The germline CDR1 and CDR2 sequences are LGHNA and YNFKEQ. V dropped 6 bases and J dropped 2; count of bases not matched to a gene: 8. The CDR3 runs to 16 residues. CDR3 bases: TGTGCCAGCAGAGACCTACAGGGGGCGCCTGGAAACACCATATATTTT. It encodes CASRDLQGAPGNTIYF.

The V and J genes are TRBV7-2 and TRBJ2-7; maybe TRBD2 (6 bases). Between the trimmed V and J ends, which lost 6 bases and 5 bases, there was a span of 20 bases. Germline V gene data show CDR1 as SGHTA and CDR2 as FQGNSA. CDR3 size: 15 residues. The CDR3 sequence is CASRIGSGQWDEQYF. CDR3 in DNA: TGTGCCAGCAGGATCGGGAGCGGCCAGTGGGACGAGCAGTACTTC.

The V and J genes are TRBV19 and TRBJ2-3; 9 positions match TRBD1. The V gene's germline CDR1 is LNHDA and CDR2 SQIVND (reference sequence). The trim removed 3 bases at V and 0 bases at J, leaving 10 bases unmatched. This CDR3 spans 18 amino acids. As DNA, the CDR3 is TGTGCCAGTAGTATCCCCGGGCGGACAGGGGCGAGCACAGATACGCAGTATTTT. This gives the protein CASSIPGRTGASTDTQYF.

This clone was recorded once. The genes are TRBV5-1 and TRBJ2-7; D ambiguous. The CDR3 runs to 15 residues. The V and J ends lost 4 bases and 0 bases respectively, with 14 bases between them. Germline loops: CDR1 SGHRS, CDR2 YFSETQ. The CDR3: CASSPSTGNSYEQYF. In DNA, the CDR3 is TGCGCCAGCAGCCCCTCCACGGGTAACTCCTACGAGCAGTACTTC.

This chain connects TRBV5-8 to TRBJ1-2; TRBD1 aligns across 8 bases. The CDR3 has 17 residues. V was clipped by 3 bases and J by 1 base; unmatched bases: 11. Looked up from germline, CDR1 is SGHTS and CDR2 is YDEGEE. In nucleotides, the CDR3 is TGTGCCAGCAGCTGGGGACCCACAGGGGGAGATAACTATGGCTACACCTTC. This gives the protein CASSWGPTGGDNYGYTF. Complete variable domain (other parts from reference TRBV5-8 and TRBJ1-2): EAGVTQSPTHLIKTRGQQATLRCSPISGHTSVYWYQQALGLGLQFLLWYDEGEERNRGNFPPRFSGRQFPNYSSELNVNALELEDSALYLCASSWGPTGGDNYGYTFGSGTRLTVV.

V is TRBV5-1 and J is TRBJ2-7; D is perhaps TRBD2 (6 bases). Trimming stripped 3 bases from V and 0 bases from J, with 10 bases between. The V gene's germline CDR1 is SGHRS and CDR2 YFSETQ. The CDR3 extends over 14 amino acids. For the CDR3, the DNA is TGCGCCAGCAGCTCAGCCGGGAGCTCCTACGAGCAGTACTTC. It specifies CASSSAGSSYEQYF.

The CDR3 loop reads CATSRDKGGGATQPQHF. The CDR3 DNA reads as TGTGCCACCAGCAGAGATAAGGGCGGGGGCGCGACGCAGCCCCAGCATTTT. This chain uses TRBV15 with TRBJ1-5, with D possibly being TRBD1 (6 bases). Germline CDR1 and CDR2: LNHNV and YYDKDF (reference sequence). This CDR3 spans 17 amino acids. With 0 bases removed from V and 7 bases from J, the gap between germline ends came to 19 bases.